The entry below describes one T cell receptor (beta chain). Study donors comprised healthy, HIV-negative adults devoid of recent acute infection or vaccination. Method: immunoSEQ multiplex PCR; TCRdb's copy keeps in-frame clones and lacks some. The profile shows about 1,500,000 clones, 96% of them singletons. This sample was taken from a study of shared clonotypes between healthy human individuals. Study context: Each donor's CD4 naive and CD4 memory cells filled three plates apiece, CD8 naive two, and CD8 memory one.

J was trimmed by 1 base and V by 2 bases; bases with no gene match: 6. Germline V lookup: CDR1 GTSNPN, CDR2 SVGIG (reference sequence). The CDR3 is 16 residues long. The clonotype was recovered from a man aged 25-40 years in good health. The chain is built from TRBV30 and TRBJ2-5, with 11 positions matching TRBD2. Sequencing used naive CD4+ T cells sorted from blood. Subset reported: CD45RA+ positively selected. CDR3 coding DNA: TGTGCCTGGAGTCCAGGGACTAGCGGTTTCCAAGAGACCCAGTACTTC. Its translation: CAWSPGTSGFQETQYF.